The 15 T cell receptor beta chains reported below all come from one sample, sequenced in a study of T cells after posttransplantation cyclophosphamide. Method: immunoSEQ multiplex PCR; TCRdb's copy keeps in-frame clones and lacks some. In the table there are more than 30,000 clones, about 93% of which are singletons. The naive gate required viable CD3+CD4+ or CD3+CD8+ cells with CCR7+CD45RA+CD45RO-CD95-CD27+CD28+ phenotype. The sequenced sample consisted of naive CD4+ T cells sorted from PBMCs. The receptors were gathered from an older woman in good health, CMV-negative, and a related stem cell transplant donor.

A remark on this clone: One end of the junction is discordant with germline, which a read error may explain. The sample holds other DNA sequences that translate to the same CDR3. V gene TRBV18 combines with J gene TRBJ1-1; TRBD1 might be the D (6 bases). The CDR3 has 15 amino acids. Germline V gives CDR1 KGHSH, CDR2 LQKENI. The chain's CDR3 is CASSLSGTKNTEAFF. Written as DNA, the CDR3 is TGTGCCAGCTCATTGTCCGGGACAAAGAACACTGAAGCCTTCTTT.

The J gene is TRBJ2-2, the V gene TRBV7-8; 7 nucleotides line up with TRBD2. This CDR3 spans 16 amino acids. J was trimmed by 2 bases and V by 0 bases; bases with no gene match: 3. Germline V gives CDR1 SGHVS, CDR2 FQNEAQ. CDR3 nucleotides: TGTGCCAGCAGCTTAGCGGGAGGGCCCAACACCGGGGAGCTGTTTTTT. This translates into CASSLAGGPNTGELFF.

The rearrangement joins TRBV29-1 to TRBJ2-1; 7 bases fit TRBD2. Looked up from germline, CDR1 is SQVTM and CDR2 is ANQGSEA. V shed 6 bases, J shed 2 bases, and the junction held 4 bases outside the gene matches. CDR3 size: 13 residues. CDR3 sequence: CSVERGTYNEQFF. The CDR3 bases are TGCAGCGTCGAGCGGGGAACCTACAATGAGCAGTTCTTC.

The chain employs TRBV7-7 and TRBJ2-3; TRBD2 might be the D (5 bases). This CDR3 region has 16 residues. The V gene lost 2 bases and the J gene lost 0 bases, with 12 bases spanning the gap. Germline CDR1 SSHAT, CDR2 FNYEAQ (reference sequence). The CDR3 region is CASSLTEALSTDTQYF. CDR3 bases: TGTGCCAGCAGCTTAACGGAGGCCCTCAGCACAGATACGCAGTATTTT. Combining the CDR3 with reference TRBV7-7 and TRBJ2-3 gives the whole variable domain GAGVSQSPRYKVTKRGQDVTLRCDPISSHATLYWYQQALGQGPEFLTYFNYEAQPDKSGLPSDRFSAERPEGSISTLTIQRTEQRDSAMYRCASSLTEALSTDTQYFGPGTRLTVL.

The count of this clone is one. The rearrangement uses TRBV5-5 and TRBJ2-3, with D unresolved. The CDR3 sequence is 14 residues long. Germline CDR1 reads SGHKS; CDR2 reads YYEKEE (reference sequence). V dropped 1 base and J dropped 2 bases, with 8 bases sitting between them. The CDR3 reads CASSLPQATDTQYF. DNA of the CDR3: TGTGCCAGCAGCTTGCCGCAGGCCACAGATACGCAGTATTTT.

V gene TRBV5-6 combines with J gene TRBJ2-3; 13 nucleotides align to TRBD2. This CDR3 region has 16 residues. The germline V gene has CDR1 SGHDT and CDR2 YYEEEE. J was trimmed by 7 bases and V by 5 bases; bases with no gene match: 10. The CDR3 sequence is CASRSGLAGVVYTQYF. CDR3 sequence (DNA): TGTGCCAGCAGGAGCGGACTAGCGGGAGTCGTGTATACGCAGTATTTT.

CDR3 sequence (DNA): TGTGCCAGCAGACTTCCATCGGGACAGGGGAAAGAAGATGGCTACACCTTC. Encoded protein: CASRLPSGQGKEDGYTF. The rearrangement uses TRBV28 and TRBJ1-2; TRBD1 matches 10 bases. CDR3 size: 17 residues. The germline V gene encodes CDR1 MDHEN and CDR2 SYDVKM. Trimming at V came to 6 bases and at J to 6 bases, leaving 16 bases not matched to a gene.

The CDR3 reads CASSRQGGEKLFF. DNA of the CDR3: TGTGCCAGCAGTCGACAGGGTGGAGAAAAACTGTTTTTT. The chain carries TRBV9 and TRBJ1-4; 7 nucleotides agree with TRBD1. Germline loops: CDR1 SGDLS, CDR2 YYNGEE. V shed 5 bases and J 8 bases; nucleotides not matched to a gene: 6. The CDR3 contains 13 residues.

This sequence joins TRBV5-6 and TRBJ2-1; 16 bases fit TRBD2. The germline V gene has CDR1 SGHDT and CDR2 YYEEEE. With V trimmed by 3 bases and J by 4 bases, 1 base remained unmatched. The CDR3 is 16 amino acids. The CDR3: CASSWGLAGGYNEQFF. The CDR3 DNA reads TGTGCCAGCAGCTGGGGACTAGCGGGAGGGTACAATGAGCAGTTCTTC.

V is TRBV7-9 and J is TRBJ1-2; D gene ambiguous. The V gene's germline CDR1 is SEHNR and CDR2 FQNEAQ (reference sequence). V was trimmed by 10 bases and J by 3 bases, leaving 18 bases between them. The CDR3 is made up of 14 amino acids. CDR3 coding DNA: TGTGCCACCCCTGAGGAGGATCAGCACTATGGCTACACCTTC. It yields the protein CATPEEDQHYGYTF. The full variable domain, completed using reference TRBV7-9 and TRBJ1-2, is DTGVSQNPRHKITKRGQNVTFRCDPISEHNRLYWYRQTLGQGPEFLTYFQNEAQLEKSRLLSDRFSAERPKGSFSTLEIQRTEQGDSAMYLCATPEEDQHYGYTFGSGTRLTVV.

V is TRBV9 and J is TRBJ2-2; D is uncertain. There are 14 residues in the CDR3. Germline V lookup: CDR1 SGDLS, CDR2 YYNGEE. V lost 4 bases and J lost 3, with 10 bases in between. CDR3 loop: CASSSGLDTGELFF. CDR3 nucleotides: TGTGCCAGCAGCTCAGGTCTCGACACCGGGGAGCTGTTTTTT.

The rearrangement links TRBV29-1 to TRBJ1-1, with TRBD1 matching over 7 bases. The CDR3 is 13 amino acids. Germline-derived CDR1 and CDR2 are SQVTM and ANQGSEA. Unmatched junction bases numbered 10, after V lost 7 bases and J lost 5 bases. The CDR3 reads CSAARQGRTEAFF. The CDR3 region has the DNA TGCAGCGCTGCAAGACAGGGCCGGACTGAAGCTTTCTTT.

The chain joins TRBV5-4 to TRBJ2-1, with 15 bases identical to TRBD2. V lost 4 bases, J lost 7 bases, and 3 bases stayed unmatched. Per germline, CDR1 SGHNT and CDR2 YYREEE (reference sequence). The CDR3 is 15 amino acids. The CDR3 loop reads CASSVGTSGGNEQFF. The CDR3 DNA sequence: TGTGCCAGCAGCGTTGGGACTAGCGGGGGGAATGAGCAGTTCTTC.

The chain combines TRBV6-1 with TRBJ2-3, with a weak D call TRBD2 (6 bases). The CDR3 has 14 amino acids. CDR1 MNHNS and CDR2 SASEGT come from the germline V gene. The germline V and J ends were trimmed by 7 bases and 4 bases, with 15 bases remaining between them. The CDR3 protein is CASTKPGVPDTQYF. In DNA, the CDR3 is TGTGCCAGCACCAAACCGGGGGTCCCAGATACGCAGTATTTT.

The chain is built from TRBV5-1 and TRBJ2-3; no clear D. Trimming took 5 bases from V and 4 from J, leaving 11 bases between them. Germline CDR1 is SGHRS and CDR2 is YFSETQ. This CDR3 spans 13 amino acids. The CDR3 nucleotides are TGCGCCAGCAGTTTAGACTCCCCAGATACGCAGTATTTT. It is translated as CASSLDSPDTQYF.